This TCR beta chain was retrieved from a study of early T cells in non-severe SARS-CoV-2 infection. For the study at large: Sequenced material consisted of bulk RNA (from unsorted whole blood), and chains were unpaired. Study-wide results and limits: Reliance on VDJdb matching favored anti-spike CD8 responses; private and CD4 specificities were missed.

From germline, CDR1 is MNHEY and CDR2 SMNVEV (reference sequence). The CDR3 loop spans 13 amino acids. V was clipped by 3 bases and J by 5 bases, with 10 bases between them. This clonotype was recorded many times. Its antigen is unidentified. Researchers tagged individual cDNA molecules with unique molecular identifiers. Each CDR3 protein gets one entry after TCRdb re-called the 5' RACE reads with MiXCR. Found here are about 130,000 distinct CDR3 sequences, just under 15% of them singletons; the top ten hold about a fifth. This chain joins TRBV27 and TRBJ1-1; D is uncertain. Sequenced material: whole blood. This TCR was sampled from an adult who was a healthcare worker with PCR-confirmed SARS-CoV-2 infection or an uninfected control (not recorded which). CDR3 DNA: TGTGCCAGCAGTTTTAATATAGGGACTGAAGCTTTCTTT. It is translated as CASSFNIGTEAFF.